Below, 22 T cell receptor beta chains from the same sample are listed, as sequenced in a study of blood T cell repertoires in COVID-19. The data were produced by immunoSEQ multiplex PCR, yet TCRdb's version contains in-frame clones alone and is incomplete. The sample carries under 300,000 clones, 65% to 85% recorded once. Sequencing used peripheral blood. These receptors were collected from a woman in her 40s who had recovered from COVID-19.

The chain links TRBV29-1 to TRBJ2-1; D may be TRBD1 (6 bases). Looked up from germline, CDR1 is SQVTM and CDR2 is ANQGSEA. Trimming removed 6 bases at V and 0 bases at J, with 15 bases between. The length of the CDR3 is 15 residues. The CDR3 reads CSVRTGRSSYNEQFF. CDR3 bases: TGCAGCGTCCGAACAGGGCGCAGCTCCTACAATGAGCAGTTCTTC.

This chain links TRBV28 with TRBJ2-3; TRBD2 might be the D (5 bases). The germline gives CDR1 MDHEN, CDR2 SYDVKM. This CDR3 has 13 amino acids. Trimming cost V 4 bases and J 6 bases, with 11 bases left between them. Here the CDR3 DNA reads TGTGCCAGCAGTTACGGGGATAGGGATACGCAGTATTTT. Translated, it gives CASSYGDRDTQYF.

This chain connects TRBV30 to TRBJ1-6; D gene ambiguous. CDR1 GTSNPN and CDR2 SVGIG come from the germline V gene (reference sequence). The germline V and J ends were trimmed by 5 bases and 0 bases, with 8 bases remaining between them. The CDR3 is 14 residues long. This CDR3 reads CAWGVSSYNSPLHF. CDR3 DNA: TGTGCCTGGGGGGTGAGCTCCTATAATTCACCCCTCCACTTT.

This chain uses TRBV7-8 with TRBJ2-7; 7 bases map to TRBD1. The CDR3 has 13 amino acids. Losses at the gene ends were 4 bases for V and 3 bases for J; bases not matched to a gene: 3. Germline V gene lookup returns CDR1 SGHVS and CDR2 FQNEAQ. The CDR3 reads CASSWGQYYEQYF. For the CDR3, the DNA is TGTGCCAGCAGCTGGGGACAGTACTACGAGCAGTACTTC. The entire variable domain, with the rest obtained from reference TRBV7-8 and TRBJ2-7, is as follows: GAGVSQSPRYKVAKRGQDVALRCDPISGHVSLFWYQQALGQGPEFLTYFQNEAQLDKSGLPSDRFFAERPEGSVSTLKIQRTQQEDSAVYLCASSWGQYYEQYFGPGTRLTVT.

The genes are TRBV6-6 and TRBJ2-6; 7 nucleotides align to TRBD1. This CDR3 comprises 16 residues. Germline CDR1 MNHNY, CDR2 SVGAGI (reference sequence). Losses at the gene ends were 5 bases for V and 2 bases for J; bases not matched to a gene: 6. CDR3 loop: CASSGQTGPGANVLTF. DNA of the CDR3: TGTGCCAGCAGTGGCCAGACAGGGCCTGGGGCCAACGTCCTGACTTTC.

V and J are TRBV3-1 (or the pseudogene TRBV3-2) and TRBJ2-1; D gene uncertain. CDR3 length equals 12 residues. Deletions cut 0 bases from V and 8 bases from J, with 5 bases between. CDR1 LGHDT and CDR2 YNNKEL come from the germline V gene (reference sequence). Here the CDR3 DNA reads TGTGCCAGCAGCCAAGACGCAGATGAGCAGTTCTTC. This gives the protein CASSQDADEQFF.

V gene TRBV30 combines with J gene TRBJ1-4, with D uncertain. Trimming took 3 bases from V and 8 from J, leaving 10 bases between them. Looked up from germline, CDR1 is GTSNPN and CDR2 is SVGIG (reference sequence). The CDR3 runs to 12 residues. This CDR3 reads CAWRAGREKLFF. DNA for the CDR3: TGTGCCTGGAGGGCCGGGAGGGAAAAACTGTTTTTT.

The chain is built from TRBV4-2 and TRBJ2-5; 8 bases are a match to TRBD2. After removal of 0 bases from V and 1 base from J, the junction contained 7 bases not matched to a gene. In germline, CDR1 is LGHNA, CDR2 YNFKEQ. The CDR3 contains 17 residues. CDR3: CASSQEGLAGGQETQYF. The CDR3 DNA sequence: TGTGCCAGCAGCCAAGAAGGTCTGGCGGGGGGCCAAGAGACCCAGTACTTC.

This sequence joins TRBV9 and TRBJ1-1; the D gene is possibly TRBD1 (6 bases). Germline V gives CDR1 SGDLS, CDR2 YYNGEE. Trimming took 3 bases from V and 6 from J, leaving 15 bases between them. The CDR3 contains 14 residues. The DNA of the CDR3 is TGTGCCAGCAGCGCCCGACAGGATACGGCTGAAGCTTTCTTT. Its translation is CASSARQDTAEAFF.

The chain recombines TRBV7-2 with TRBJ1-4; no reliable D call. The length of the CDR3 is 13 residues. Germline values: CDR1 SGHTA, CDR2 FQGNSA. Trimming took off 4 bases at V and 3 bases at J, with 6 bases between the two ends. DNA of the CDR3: TGTGCCAGCAGCTACTCCCCTAATGAAAAACTGTTTTTT. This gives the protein CASSYSPNEKLFF.

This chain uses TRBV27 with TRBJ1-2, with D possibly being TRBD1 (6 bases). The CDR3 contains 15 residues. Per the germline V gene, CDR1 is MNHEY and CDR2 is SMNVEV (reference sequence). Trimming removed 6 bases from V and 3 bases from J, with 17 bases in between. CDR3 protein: CASRTTPDSYYGYTF. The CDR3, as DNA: TGTGCCAGCAGAACGACCCCGGACAGCTACTATGGCTACACCTTC.

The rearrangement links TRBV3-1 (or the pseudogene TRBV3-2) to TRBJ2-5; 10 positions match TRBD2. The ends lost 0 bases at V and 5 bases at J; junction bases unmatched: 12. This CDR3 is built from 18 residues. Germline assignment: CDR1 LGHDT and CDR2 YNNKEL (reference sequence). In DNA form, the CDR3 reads TGTGCCAGCAGCCAAGAAGGGCTAGCGGGGGAGGTCGAGGAGACCCAGTACTTC. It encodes CASSQEGLAGEVEETQYF.

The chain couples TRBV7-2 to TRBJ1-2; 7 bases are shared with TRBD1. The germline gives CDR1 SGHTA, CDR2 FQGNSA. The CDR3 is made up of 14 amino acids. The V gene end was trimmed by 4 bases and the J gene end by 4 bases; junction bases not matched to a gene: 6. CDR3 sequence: CASSSNRGGYGYTF. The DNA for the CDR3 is TGTGCCAGCAGCTCAAACAGGGGTGGCTATGGCTACACCTTC. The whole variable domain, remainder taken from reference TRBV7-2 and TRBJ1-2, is GAGVSQSPSNKVTEKGKDVELRCDPISGHTALYWYRQSLGQGLEFLIYFQGNSAPDKSGLPSDRFSAERTGGSVSTLTIQRTQQEDSAVYLCASSSNRGGYGYTFGSGTRLTVV.

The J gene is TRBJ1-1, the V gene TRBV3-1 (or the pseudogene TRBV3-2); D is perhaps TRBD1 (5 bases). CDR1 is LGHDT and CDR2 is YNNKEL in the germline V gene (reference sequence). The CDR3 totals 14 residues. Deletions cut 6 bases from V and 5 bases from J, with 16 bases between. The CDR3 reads CASRSGGKGTEAFF. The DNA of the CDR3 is TGTGCCAGCAGGTCGGGGGGGAAGGGGACTGAAGCTTTCTTT.

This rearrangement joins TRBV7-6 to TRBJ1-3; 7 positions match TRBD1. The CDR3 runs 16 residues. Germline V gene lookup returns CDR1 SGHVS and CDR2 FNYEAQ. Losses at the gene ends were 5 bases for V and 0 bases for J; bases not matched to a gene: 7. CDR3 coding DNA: TGTGCCAGCAGCCCCCAGGACAGGATCTCTGGAAACACCATATATTTT. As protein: CASSPQDRISGNTIYF.

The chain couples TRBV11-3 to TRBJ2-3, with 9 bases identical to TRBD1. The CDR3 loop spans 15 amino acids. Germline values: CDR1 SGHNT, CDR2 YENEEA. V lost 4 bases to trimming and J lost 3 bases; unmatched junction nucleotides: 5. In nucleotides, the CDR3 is TGTGCCAGCAGCTATACAGGGGGCCGGACAGATACGCAGTATTTT. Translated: CASSYTGGRTDTQYF.

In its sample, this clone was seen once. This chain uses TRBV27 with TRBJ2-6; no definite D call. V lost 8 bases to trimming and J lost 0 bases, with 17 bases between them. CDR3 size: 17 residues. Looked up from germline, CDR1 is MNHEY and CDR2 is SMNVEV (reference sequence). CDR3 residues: CASSPSRYGSGANVLTF. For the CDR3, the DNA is TGTGCCAGCTCCCCCTCCAGGTACGGCTCTGGGGCCAACGTCCTGACTTTC.

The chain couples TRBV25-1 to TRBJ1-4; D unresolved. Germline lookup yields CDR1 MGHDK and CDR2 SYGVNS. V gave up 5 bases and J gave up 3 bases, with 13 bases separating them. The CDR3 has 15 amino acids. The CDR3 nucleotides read TGTGCCAGCAGTCGGACGGGAGCGCCTAATGAAAAACTGTTTTTT. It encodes CASSRTGAPNEKLFF.

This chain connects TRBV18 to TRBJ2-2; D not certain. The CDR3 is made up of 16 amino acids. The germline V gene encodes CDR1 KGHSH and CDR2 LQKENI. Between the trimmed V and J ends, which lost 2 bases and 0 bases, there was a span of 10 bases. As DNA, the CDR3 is TGTGCCAGCTCACCAAGCTTATATGCGAACACCGGGGAGCTGTTTTTT. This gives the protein CASSPSLYANTGELFF.

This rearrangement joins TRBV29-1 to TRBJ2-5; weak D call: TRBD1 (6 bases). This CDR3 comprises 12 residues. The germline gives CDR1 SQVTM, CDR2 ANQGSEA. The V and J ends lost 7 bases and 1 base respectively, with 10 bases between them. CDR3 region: CSGLDSQETQYF. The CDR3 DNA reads TGCAGCGGATTGGACAGCCAAGAGACCCAGTACTTC.

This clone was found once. The CDR3 DNA reads as TGCAGCGCTTTGGTCGTGGGGCGCGAAGCTTTCTTT. Its protein is CSALVVGREAFF. This chain joins TRBV29-1 and TRBJ1-1; D perhaps matches TRBD1 (5 bases). Germline V gene sequence: CDR1 SQVTM, CDR2 ANQGSEA. The CDR3 contains 12 residues. Trimming removed 7 bases at V and 8 bases at J, with 17 bases between.

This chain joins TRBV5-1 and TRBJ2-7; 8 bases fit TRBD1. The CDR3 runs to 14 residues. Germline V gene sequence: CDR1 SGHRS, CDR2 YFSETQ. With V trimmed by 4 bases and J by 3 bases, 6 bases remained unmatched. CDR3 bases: TGCGCCAGCAGCGACAGGGGAAAGATCTACGAGCAGTACTTC. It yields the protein CASSDRGKIYEQYF.